A selection of T cell receptor beta chains follows, all from one sample in a study of blood T cell repertoires in COVID-19. Produced via immunoSEQ multiplex PCR; TCRdb's table is partial and in-frame only. Here the sample spans roughly 43,000 clones, around 79% being singletons. The sample consisted of peripheral blood. These receptors were obtained from a woman aged 55-75 years with acute or convalescent COVID-19. Each CDR3 is given with its conserved first and last residue. D genes are given only for firm matches. The size field is filled for only some rows; it gives once, few, many or a size class.

D: .; size: .; J: TRBJ2-5; V: TRBV2; CDR3: CASSETGGRRETQYF; DNA: TGTGCCAGCAGTGAAACGGGGGGCCGGAGGGAGACCCAGTACTTC
D: .; size: .; J: TRBJ2-7; V: TRBV10-3; CDR3: CATGDGTYEQYF; DNA: TGTGCCACGGGGGACGGCACCTACGAGCAGTACTTC
D: TRBD2; size: .; J: TRBJ2-5; V: TRBV7-9; CDR3: CASSSTGLAKSQETQYF; DNA: TGTGCCAGCAGCTCAACCGGACTAGCGAAGAGCCAAGAGACCCAGTACTTC
D: .; size: .; J: TRBJ2-3; V: TRBV6-5; CDR3: CASPYLQKFTDTQYF; DNA: TGTGCCAGCCCCTACCTACAGAAATTCACAGATACGCAGTATTTT
D: TRBD2; size: .; J: TRBJ2-1; V: TRBV6-5; CDR3: CASSFVAGNNNEQFF; DNA: TGTGCCAGCAGTTTTGTAGCGGGGAACAACAATGAGCAGTTCTTC
D: .; size: few; J: TRBJ1-5; V: TRBV5-5; CDR3: CASSLDPGTNSGQPQHF; DNA: TGTGCCAGCAGCTTGGATCCCGGGACAAACTCGGGTCAGCCCCAGCATTTT
D: TRBD2; size: .; J: TRBJ2-5; V: TRBV11-2; CDR3: CASSYRPGLAGQNQETQYF; DNA: TGTGCCAGCAGCTATCGGCCGGGACTAGCGGGACAAAACCAAGAGACCCAGTACTTC
D: .; size: .; J: TRBJ2-2; V: TRBV2; CDR3: CASRGGAGELFF; DNA: TGTGCCAGCAGGGGGGGAGCCGGGGAGCTGTTTTTT
D: .; size: .; J: TRBJ2-7; V: TRBV27; CDR3: CASSPSSESQYEQYF; DNA: TGTGCCAGCAGTCCCTCCTCGGAGAGCCAATACGAGCAGTACTTC
D: .; size: .; J: TRBJ2-7; V: TRBV5-1; CDR3: CASSLQNEQYF; DNA: TGCGCCAGCAGCTTACAGAACGAGCAGTACTTC
D: TRBD2; size: .; J: TRBJ2-3; V: TRBV7-9; CDR3: CASSLALAGGAGKTDTQYF; DNA: TGTGCCAGCAGCTTAGCACTAGCGGGGGGAGCAGGAAAGACAGATACGCAGTATTTT
D: TRBD1; size: .; J: TRBJ1-2; V: TRBV7-9; CDR3: CASSSITGGGYTF; DNA: TGTGCCAGCAGCTCAATAACAGGGGGTGGCTACACCTTC
D: .; size: once; J: TRBJ1-1; V: TRBV6-5; CDR3: CASSDTDTEAFF; DNA: TGTGCCAGCAGCGATACGGACACTGAAGCTTTCTTT
D: .; size: few; J: TRBJ1-3; V: TRBV2; CDR3: CASSETRYSGNTIYF; DNA: TGTGCCAGCAGTGAAACGCGCTACTCTGGAAACACCATATATTTT
D: .; size: .; J: TRBJ1-1; V: TRBV2; CDR3: CASTQQGSNEAFF; DNA: TGTGCCAGCACTCAACAGGGTTCGAATGAAGCTTTCTTT
D: .; size: .; J: TRBJ2-7; V: TRBV3-1/TRBV3-2; CDR3: CASSDSSGGEQYF; DNA: TGTGCCAGCAGCGACTCATCTGGGGGGGAGCAGTACTTC
D: .; size: .; J: TRBJ1-1; V: TRBV20-1; CDR3: CSAREGAEAFF; DNA: TGCAGTGCTAGGGAAGGGGCTGAAGCTTTCTTT
D: TRBD1; size: .; J: TRBJ2-2; V: TRBV5-4; CDR3: CASNTDRGGTGELFF; DNA: TGTGCCAGCAACACCGACAGGGGGGGGACCGGGGAGCTGTTTTTT
D: TRBD1; size: .; J: TRBJ2-3; V: TRBV27; CDR3: CASSLTGVLTDTQYF; DNA: TGTGCCAGCAGCTTAACAGGGGTCCTCACAGATACGCAGTATTTT
D: .; size: .; J: TRBJ2-7; V: TRBV5-1; CDR3: CASSLAGSGMTYEQYF; DNA: TGCGCCAGCAGCTTGGCCGGCTCAGGGATGACCTACGAGCAGTACTTC
D: TRBD2; size: once; J: TRBJ2-5; V: TRBV9; CDR3: CASSPRGGVGETQYF; DNA: TGTGCCAGCAGCCCCCGGGGGGGGGTAGGAGAGACCCAGTACTTC
D: TRBD2; size: few; J: TRBJ2-2; V: TRBV18; CDR3: CASSPPRTSGVGELFF; DNA: TGTGCCAGCTCACCACCGAGGACTAGTGGTGTTGGGGAGCTGTTTTTT
D: TRBD1; size: .; J: TRBJ1-5; V: TRBV24-1; CDR3: CATSDLGQYSNQPQHF; DNA: TGTGCCACCAGTGACCTGGGACAGTATAGCAATCAGCCCCAGCATTTT
D: TRBD1; size: .; J: TRBJ2-7; V: TRBV3-1/TRBV3-2; CDR3: CASSQRDRGAGEQYF; DNA: TGTGCCAGCAGCCAGAGAGACAGGGGAGCGGGCGAGCAGTACTTC
D: .; size: .; J: TRBJ2-2; V: TRBV7-9; CDR3: CASSFNRDTDTGELFF; DNA: TGTGCCAGCAGCTTCAACCGGGACACAGACACCGGGGAGCTGTTTTTT
D: .; size: few; J: TRBJ2-7; V: TRBV27; CDR3: CASSSPWHEQYF; DNA: TGTGCCAGCAGTTCGCCTTGGCACGAGCAGTACTTC
D: .; size: .; J: TRBJ1-3; V: TRBV3-1/TRBV3-2; CDR3: CASSPSGRRSGNTIYF; DNA: TGTGCCAGCAGCCCGAGCGGACGCCGGTCTGGAAACACCATATATTTT
D: TRBD2; size: .; J: TRBJ2-3; V: TRBV3-1/TRBV3-2; CDR3: CASSQVPAGGPDTQYF; DNA: TGTGCCAGCAGCCAAGTGCCAGCGGGGGGCCCAGATACGCAGTATTTT
D: .; size: .; J: TRBJ2-2; V: TRBV7-9; CDR3: CASSLIYTGELFF; DNA: TGTGCCAGCAGCTTAATCTACACCGGGGAGCTGTTTTTT
D: TRBD1; size: .; J: TRBJ1-4; V: TRBV7-9; CDR3: CASFDGTVRKLFF; DNA: TGTGCCAGCTTCGATGGGACAGTGAGAAAACTGTTTTTT
D: .; size: .; J: TRBJ1-1; V: TRBV9; CDR3: CASSIAMNTEAFF; DNA: TGTGCCAGCAGCATCGCGATGAACACTGAAGCTTTCTTT
D: .; size: few; J: TRBJ1-5; V: TRBV7-3; CDR3: CASSLIADSSPGNQPQHF; DNA: TGTGCCAGCAGCTTAATAGCAGACAGCTCGCCGGGCAATCAGCCCCAGCATTTT
D: .; size: once; J: TRBJ1-1; V: TRBV11-2; CDR3: CASTVVPSYTEAFF; DNA: TGTGCCAGCACGGTCGTGCCGTCGTACACTGAAGCTTTCTTT
D: TRBD1; size: .; J: TRBJ1-6; V: TRBV6-5; CDR3: CASSSRDRNSPLHF; DNA: TGTGCCAGCAGTTCCCGGGACAGGAATTCACCCCTCCACTTT
D: TRBD1; size: .; J: TRBJ2-7; V: TRBV6-5; CDR3: CASIGTAYEQYF; DNA: TGTGCCAGCATCGGGACAGCCTACGAGCAGTACTTC
D: .; size: .; J: TRBJ2-2; V: TRBV4-1; CDR3: CASSQSLGGTGELFF; DNA: TGCGCCAGCAGCCAGTCTCTGGGGGGTACCGGGGAGCTGTTTTTT
D: .; size: .; J: TRBJ2-5; V: TRBV5-1; CDR3: CASSVLGAGKTQYF; DNA: TGCGCCAGCAGCGTACTTGGGGCAGGGAAGACCCAGTACTTC
D: .; size: .; J: TRBJ1-6; V: TRBV4-2; CDR3: CASSQGAQGYNSPLHF; DNA: TGTGCCAGCAGCCAGGGCGCACAGGGCTATAATTCACCCCTCCACTTT
D: .; size: .; J: TRBJ1-6; V: TRBV7-2; CDR3: CASSFGSTTSPLHF; DNA: TGTGCCAGCAGCTTCGGTTCTACCACCTCACCCCTCCACTTT
D: .; size: .; J: TRBJ1-2; V: TRBV5-4; CDR3: CASSLRDGGNYGYTF; DNA: TGTGCCAGCAGCTTGAGGGACGGGGGAAACTATGGCTACACCTTC
D: .; size: .; J: TRBJ1-1; V: TRBV30; CDR3: CAWSPMNTEAFF; DNA: TGTGCCTGGAGCCCTATGAACACTGAAGCTTTCTTT
D: .; size: .; J: TRBJ1-1; V: TRBV4-3; CDR3: CASSQSQGGAFF; DNA: TGCGCCAGCAGCCAATCGCAGGGTGGCGCTTTCTTT
D: TRBD1; size: .; J: TRBJ2-7; V: TRBV5-6; CDR3: CASRDLTGALEEQYF; DNA: TGTGCCAGCAGGGATCTGACAGGGGCGTTGGAAGAGCAGTACTTC
D: .; size: .; J: TRBJ1-1; V: TRBV2; CDR3: CASTRAAEAFF; DNA: TGTGCCAGCACGAGGGCAGCTGAAGCTTTCTTT
D: TRBD2; size: .; J: TRBJ2-2; V: TRBV5-5; CDR3: CASSSGLGGTGELFF; DNA: TGTGCCAGCAGCTCGGGACTAGGGGGGACCGGGGAGCTGTTTTTT
D: .; size: once; J: TRBJ1-4; V: TRBV6-5; CDR3: CASSYQGGDEKLFF; DNA: TGTGCCAGCAGTTACCAGGGCGGGGATGAAAAACTGTTTTTT
D: TRBD1; size: .; J: TRBJ1-5; V: TRBV6-4; CDR3: CASSVQGPTGNQPQHF; DNA: TGTGCCAGCAGTGTACAGGGGCCGACGGGCAATCAGCCCCAGCATTTT
D: .; size: .; J: TRBJ1-6; V: TRBV5-1; CDR3: CASSYHRAPVESLHF; DNA: TGCGCCAGCAGCTACCACAGGGCCCCGGTAGAGTCCCTCCACTTT
D: .; size: .; J: TRBJ1-6; V: TRBV27; CDR3: CASGQGYSPLHF; DNA: TGTGCCAGCGGTCAGGGGTACTCACCCCTCCACTTT